The 26 T cell receptor beta chains given below trace back to one sample, sequenced in a study of blood T cells in healthy people across ages (dated by TCRdb to 2014 to 2015). Libraries were built with 5' RACE. The instrument given in TCRdb is Illumina HiSeq 2500. A second PCR of about 6 to 11 cycles was run with a J-beta primer mix and a sample-barcoded 5' primer. TCRdb ran its own pipeline on the public reads, namely fastp trimming at Q25 and MiXCR clone calling, and kept in-frame beta chains. One record per CDR3 amino acid sequence lists the most common genes and DNA. The sample has approximately 730,000 distinct CDR3 sequences on record, about 55% of them singletons. Approximately 40% of the sample is held by the ten biggest clonotypes. The sequenced sample was blood. The receptors were gathered from a man older than 75 in good health.

This sequence joins TRBV6-1 and TRBJ1-3, with D possibly TRBD1 on 5 matching bases. CDR1 and CDR2 (germline): MNHNS, SASEGT. There are 18 residues in the CDR3. Trimming shortened V by 6 bases and J by 0 bases, and 21 bases separated the two germline ends. The CDR3 DNA reads as TGTGCCAGCAGGCCATCCGAGACAGCCAGATACTCTGGAAACACCATATATTTT. This translates into CASRPSETARYSGNTIYF.

V gene TRBV12-3 or TRBV12-4 combines with J gene TRBJ2-3; D is unresolved. CDR3 length: 12 residues. V gave up 6 bases and J gave up 5 bases, with 9 bases separating them. CDR3 protein: CASSLFEDTQYF. DNA of the CDR3: TGTGCCAGCAGCCTTTTTGAAGATACGCAGTATTTT.

A few counts support this clonotype. The gene calls are TRBV4-1 and TRBJ2-7; D gene uncertain. V dropped 1 base and J dropped 0 bases, with 7 bases sitting between them. CDR3 length: 14 amino acids. Per germline, CDR1 MGHRA and CDR2 YSYEKL. DNA of the CDR3: TGCGCCAGCAGCCAAGTTTGGGTCTCCTACGAGCAGTACTTC. It codes for CASSQVWVSYEQYF.

Only a few counts were recorded for this clonotype. The rearrangement uses TRBV20-1 and TRBJ2-1; D is unresolved. The CDR3 runs to 11 residues. Trimming removed 7 bases from V and 2 bases from J, with 6 bases in between. Germline CDR1 DFQATT, CDR2 SNEGSKA (reference sequence). The CDR3 here is CSGIAYNEQFF. DNA for the CDR3: TGCAGTGGAATTGCCTACAATGAGCAGTTCTTC.

The chain combines TRBV24-1 with TRBJ2-1, with 7 bases fitting TRBD2. Per the germline V gene, CDR1 is KGHDR and CDR2 is SFDVKD. V was clipped by 3 bases and J by 8 bases; unmatched bases: 9. The CDR3 runs 15 residues. The CDR3 sequence: CATSDPRGGMDEQFF. CDR3 coding DNA: TGTGCCACCAGTGATCCTCGGGGAGGGATGGATGAGCAGTTCTTC.

This clonotype has a count of ten or more. The V and J genes are TRBV10-3 and TRBJ2-3, with D possibly being TRBD1 or TRBD2 (6 bases each). The V end lost 5 bases, the J end lost 14 bases, and 20 bases lay between the germline ends. This CDR3 comprises 13 residues. Germline loops: CDR1 ENHRY, CDR2 SYGVKD. The chain's CDR3 is CAISTLSGGYAYF. The CDR3 bases are TGTGCCATCAGTACACTATCCGGGGGCTACGCGTATTTT.

This clonotype was picked up many times. The chain links TRBV3-1 to TRBJ2-3; a weak D match, TRBD1 (5 bases). The CDR3 is made up of 16 amino acids. V lost 3 bases and J lost 2, with 15 bases in between. CDR1 is LGHDT and CDR2 is YNNKEL in the germline V gene (reference sequence). The CDR3 DNA reads as TGTGCCAGCAGCCAGGGGCTGAGCCGCGCCACAGATACGCAGTATTTT. Encoded protein: CASSQGLSRATDTQYF.

This clonotype was detected a few times. The rearrangement links TRBV3-1 to TRBJ2-7, with 14 positions matching TRBD2. CDR1 is LGHDT and CDR2 is YNNKEL in the germline V gene (reference sequence). The length of the CDR3 is 20 residues. With 0 bases clipped from V and 1 base from J, the junction kept 11 bases outside the gene matches. DNA of the CDR3: TGTGCCAGCAGCCAAGATAACCCCCGTGGGACTAGCGGGAGTTCCTACGAGCAGTACTTC. It specifies CASSQDNPRGTSGSSYEQYF.

The CDR3 DNA is TGTGCCAGTAGGGACACAGGGGGCCCCTGGACAGATACGCAGTATTTT. Amino acid sequence: CASRDTGGPWTDTQYF. The chain uses TRBV28 and TRBJ2-3; 9 nucleotides line up with TRBD1. The CDR3 runs to 16 residues. Losses at the gene ends were 9 bases for V and 3 bases for J; bases not matched to a gene: 13. Germline assignment: CDR1 MDHEN and CDR2 SYDVKM.

This clonotype was found a few times. The chain is built from TRBV2 and TRBJ2-4, with TRBD2 as a possible D gene (5 bases). The CDR3 is made up of 11 amino acids. Germline CDR1 reads SNHLY; CDR2 reads FYNNEI. Trimming cost V 5 bases and J 13 bases, with 12 bases left between them. CDR3 region: CASSTREQQYF. The DNA of the CDR3 is TGTGCCAGCAGTACCCGGGAACAGCAGTACTTC.

This chain joins TRBV20-1 and TRBJ2-1, with TRBD2 identical over 7 bases. The last part of the DNA fits TRBJ2-7 better; the J call may be wrong. The CDR3 totals 16 residues. CDR1 and CDR2 from the germline V gene are DFQATT and SNEGSKA (reference sequence). CDR3 residues: CSAYPLAESSYNEQYF. In DNA form, the CDR3 reads TGCAGTGCTTACCCCCTAGCGGAGAGCTCCTACAATGAGCAGTACTTC.

The CDR3 is CASGTRARAEQFF. The CDR3 DNA is TGTGCCAGTGGGACTAGAGCCCGAGCTGAGCAGTTCTTC. The chain combines TRBV7-2 with TRBJ2-1; 8 nucleotides match TRBD2. Germline trimming cut 9 bases from V and 9 bases from J; bases unmatched to any gene: 10. Germline CDR1 SGHTA, CDR2 FQGNSA. This CDR3 has 13 amino acids.

This clonotype was observed a handful of times. The chain links TRBV2 to TRBJ2-7; possible D gene TRBD2, 6 bases. Trimming left V 7 bases short and J 7 bases short, with 23 bases between. Per the germline V gene, CDR1 is SNHLY and CDR2 is FYNNEI. The CDR3 has 15 amino acids. As DNA, the CDR3 is TGTGCCAGCATTATCACTAGCAGAGATTACAATGAGCAGTACTTC. Translating it yields CASIITSRDYNEQYF.

The rearrangement links TRBV5-4 to TRBJ2-5; 10 bases agree with TRBD1. The CDR3 spans 14 residues. J lost 11 bases, V lost 4 bases, and 11 bases had no gene match. Germline-derived CDR1 and CDR2 are SGHNT and YYREEE (reference sequence). The CDR3: CASSVTGTGAGQYF. DNA for the CDR3: TGTGCCAGCAGCGTCACCGGGACAGGGGCAGGGCAGTACTTC.

The chain uses TRBV20-1 and TRBJ2-6; no clear D. V lost 2 bases, J lost 0 bases, and 11 bases lay in between. The CDR3 covers 16 residues. CDR1 and CDR2 (germline): DFQATT, SNEGSKA (reference sequence). In DNA, the CDR3 is TGCAGTGCTAGATCCGACCCTTTCTCTGGGGCCAACGTCCTGACTTTC. This sequence encodes CSARSDPFSGANVLTF.

In DNA, the CDR3 is TGTGCCAGCAATTGGGGGCGAAACTATGGCTACACCTTC. This translates into CASNWGRNYGYTF. V is TRBV6-6 and J is TRBJ1-2; possible D gene TRBD1, 6 bases. The CDR3 is made up of 13 amino acids. The germline V gene encodes CDR1 MNHNY and CDR2 SVGAGI (reference sequence). Between the trimmed V and J ends, which lost 7 bases and 2 bases, there was a span of 11 bases.

This clonotype was detected a few times. The CDR3: CASSQSGSNEQFF. The CDR3 DNA follows: TGTGCCAGCAGCCAATCAGGCAGCAATGAGCAGTTCTTC. The gene calls are TRBV3-1 and TRBJ2-1; no firm D call. The CDR3 is 13 residues long. The germline V gene has CDR1 LGHDT and CDR2 YNNKEL (reference sequence). V was pared by 2 bases and J by 6 bases, with 8 bases between.

Details on this clonotype: One junction end does not reproduce the germline sequence, and a read error may be involved. This chain links TRBV3-1 with TRBJ1-1; D is undetermined. Germline assignment: CDR1 LGHDT and CDR2 YNNKEL (reference sequence). The CDR3 loop spans 15 amino acids. The CDR3 DNA sequence: TGTGCCAGCAGCCCCCAGGTACGGATGAACACTGAAACTTTCTTT. Translation: CASSPQVRMNTETFF.

This clonotype was detected a few times. The V and J genes are TRBV20-1 and TRBJ2-5, with 8 bases that match TRBD1. This CDR3 is built from 11 residues. Germline V CDR1 and CDR2: DFQATT, SNEGSKA (reference sequence). V was pared by 7 bases and J by 4 bases, with 2 bases of the junction left unmatched. CDR3 sequence: CSEDRGETQYF. In DNA form, the CDR3 reads TGCAGTGAAGACAGGGGAGAGACCCAGTACTTC.

V gene TRBV12-3 or TRBV12-4 combines with J gene TRBJ1-6, with TRBD1 as a possible D gene (6 bases). The CDR3 is 14 amino acids. Trimming removed 3 bases from V and 10 bases from J, with 13 bases in between. Written as DNA, the CDR3 is TGTGCCAGCAGTTTTAAGCAGGGGCAATCACCCCTCCACTTT. It encodes CASSFKQGQSPLHF.

V usage is TRBV3-1 and J usage is TRBJ2-5, with 12 bases matching TRBD2. CDR1 and CDR2 (germline): LGHDT, YNNKEL (reference sequence). The CDR3 length is 15 residues. V was pared by 4 bases and J by 5 bases, with 5 bases of the junction left unmatched. CDR3 DNA sequence: TGTGCCAGCAGCCCCTCACTAGCGGGAGGTGAGACCCAGTACTTC. This codes for CASSPSLAGGETQYF.

This clonotype was counted a few times. The rearrangement joins TRBV3-1 to TRBJ2-4; the match to TRBD2 covers 7 bases. CDR3 length: 21 residues. J gave up 0 bases and V 1 base, and 18 bases lay outside the gene matches. Per germline, CDR1 LGHDT and CDR2 YNNKEL (reference sequence). The CDR3 spells CASSQGPRRLADQLAKNIQYF. CDR3 nucleotide sequence: TGTGCCAGCAGCCAAGGGCCCAGGCGGCTAGCGGACCAGCTAGCCAAAAACATTCAGTACTTC.

The V call is TRBV20-1, the J call TRBJ2-5; D gene ambiguous. Deletions cut 3 bases from V and 4 bases from J, with 9 bases between. CDR1 and CDR2 (germline): DFQATT, SNEGSKA (reference sequence). The CDR3 length is 12 residues. The CDR3 DNA reads TGCAGTGCTAGTACCGTGGCAGAGACCCAGTACTTC. As protein: CSASTVAETQYF.

This clonotype showed up many times. The chain carries TRBV11-2 and TRBJ2-6; D gene unclear. The ends were cut back, 3 bases at V and 0 bases at J, with 3 bases in the middle. Per germline, CDR1 SGHAT and CDR2 FQNNGV. The CDR3 contains 14 residues. The DNA of the CDR3 is TGTGCCAGCAGCTTCTCCTCTGGGGCCAACGTCCTGACTTTC. Residues: CASSFSSGANVLTF. Based on the CDR3 plus reference TRBV11-2 and TRBJ2-6, the full variable domain is EAGVAQSPRYKIIEKRQSVAFWCNPISGHATLYWYQQILGQGPKLLIQFQNNGVVDDSQLPKDRFSAERLKGVDSTLKIQPAKLEDSAVYLCASSFSSGANVLTFGAGSRLTVL.

The genes are TRBV7-2 and TRBJ2-5; a weak D match, TRBD2 (6 bases). Per the germline V gene, CDR1 is SGHTA and CDR2 is FQGNSA. V shed 0 bases and J shed 2 bases, with 16 bases lying between them. This CDR3 comprises 17 residues. CDR3 coding DNA: TGTGCCAGCAGCTTAGCGCGGGTAGCGGTATATCAAGAGACCCAGTACTTC. This gives the protein CASSLARVAVYQETQYF.

The V gene is TRBV20-1, the J gene TRBJ1-1; D remains unclear. V lost 1 base and J lost 6, with 6 bases in between. The CDR3 covers 11 residues. The germline CDR1 and CDR2 sequences are DFQATT and SNEGSKA (reference sequence). The CDR3 bases are TGCAGTGCTAGAGGGGGTTCTGAAGCTTTCTTT. This sequence encodes CSARGGSEAFF.